The clone carrying this TCR beta chain has just a few counts. Its antigen is as yet unknown. The data are from a study of T-cell memory formation after mild COVID-19. TCRdb called the 5' RACE reads again in MiXCR, with one record for every CDR3 protein. The profile covers about 38,000 distinct CDR3 sequences, with roughly an eighth appearing a single time and 25% to 35% taken by the ten largest. Study observations and caveats: Pre-infection memory showed some responding clones, and this suggested that cross-reactive memory joined. Clones shrinking between day 15 and 85 showed a balanced CD4/CD8 split, and those that grew later tilted toward CD4+.

Germline CDR1 reads SGHTA; CDR2 reads FQGNSA. CDR3 length: 13 residues. The V and J ends lost 5 bases and 6 bases, in that order; junction bases with no gene match: 4. The sequenced sample was PBMCs or a T cell subset sorted from them (not recorded which). V usage is TRBV7-2 and J usage is TRBJ1-5; 7 bases agree with TRBD1. The sequence came from a man between 18 and 29 years old who had mild COVID-19 (a few samples of this study predate the infection). Cell type and time point are not known. This CDR3 reads CASSRNRGQPQHF. CDR3 coding DNA: TGTGCCAGCAGCCGCAACAGGGGTCAGCCCCAGCATTTT.